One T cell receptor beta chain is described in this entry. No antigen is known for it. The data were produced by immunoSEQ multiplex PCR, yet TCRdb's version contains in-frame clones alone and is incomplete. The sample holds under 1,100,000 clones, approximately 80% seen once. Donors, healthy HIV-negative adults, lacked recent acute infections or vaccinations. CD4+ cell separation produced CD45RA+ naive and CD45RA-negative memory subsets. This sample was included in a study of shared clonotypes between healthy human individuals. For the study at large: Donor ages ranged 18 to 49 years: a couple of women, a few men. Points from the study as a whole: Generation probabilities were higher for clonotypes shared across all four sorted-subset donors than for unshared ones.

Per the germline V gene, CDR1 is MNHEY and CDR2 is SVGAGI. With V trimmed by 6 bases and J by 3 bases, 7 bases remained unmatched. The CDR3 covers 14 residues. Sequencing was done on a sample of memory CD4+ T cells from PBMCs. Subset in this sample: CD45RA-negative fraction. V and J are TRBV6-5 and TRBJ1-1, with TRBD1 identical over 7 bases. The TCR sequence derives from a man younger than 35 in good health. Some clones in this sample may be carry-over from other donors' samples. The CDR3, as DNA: TGTGCCAGCAGAACTGACAGGGCACACACTGAAGCTTTCTTT. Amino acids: CASRTDRAHTEAFF.